One and the same sample provided the 15 T cell receptor beta chains below, sequenced in a study of shared clonotypes between healthy human individuals. Repertoires were generated with immunoSEQ multiplex PCR, while TCRdb's copy carries only in-frame clones and drops some. Of some 2,100,000 clones in the sample, approximately 95% were seen once. The specimen was naive CD4+ T cells sorted from blood. As for subset: CD45RA+ positively selected. The receptors derive from a man younger than 35 in good health.

The J gene is TRBJ1-4, the V gene TRBV28; D remains ambiguous. Looked up from germline, CDR1 is MDHEN and CDR2 is SYDVKM. This CDR3 region has 15 residues. Between the trimmed V and J ends, which lost 4 bases and 7 bases, there was a span of 16 bases. The CDR3 sequence is CASSSAGQAGEKLFF. In DNA, the CDR3 is TGTGCCAGCAGTTCTGCCGGGCAGGCGGGTGAAAAACTGTTTTTT.

The J gene is TRBJ1-1, the V gene TRBV5-4; D is perhaps TRBD1 (6 bases). The germline V gene encodes CDR1 SGHNT and CDR2 YYREEE (reference sequence). V shed 4 bases and J shed 1 base, with 11 bases lying between them. The length of the CDR3 is 14 residues. CDR3 residues: CASSATQGNTEAFF. The CDR3 region has the DNA TGTGCCAGCAGCGCCACACAGGGGAACACTGAAGCTTTCTTT.

Of note for this clone: Different DNA sequences within this sample yield the same CDR3. V is TRBV5-1 and J is TRBJ2-5; D is unclear. This CDR3 is built from 14 residues. Trimming left V 0 bases short and J 0 bases short, with 6 bases between. From germline, CDR1 is SGHRS and CDR2 YFSETQ. This chain's CDR3 is CASSLVPNQETQYF. The DNA for the CDR3 is TGCGCCAGCAGCTTGGTCCCTAACCAAGAGACCCAGTACTTC.

Note on this clone: Within the sample, other DNA sequences also encode this same CDR3. The V call is TRBV10-3, the J call TRBJ1-2, with 8 bases that match TRBD1. Germline CDR1 ENHRY, CDR2 SYGVKD. V gave up 4 bases and J gave up 4 bases; unmatched junction bases: 2. The CDR3 runs 13 residues. In DNA form, the CDR3 reads TGTGCCATCAGTGGCGGGACAGGCTATGGCTACACCTTC. It encodes CAISGGTGYGYTF.

The gene calls are TRBV10-1 and TRBJ1-2, with TRBD1 identical over 9 bases. The CDR3 has 13 residues. V lost 8 bases to trimming and J lost 7 bases; unmatched junction nucleotides: 8. The V gene's germline CDR1 is WNHNN and CDR2 SYGVQD (reference sequence). The CDR3 region has the DNA TGCGCCAGCTCCCGGGACAGGGCCACTGGCTACACCTTC. Translating it yields CASSRDRATGYTF.

The chain combines TRBV30 with TRBJ1-3, with D possibly TRBD1 on 5 matching bases. Germline CDR1 reads GTSNPN; CDR2 reads SVGIG (reference sequence). The CDR3 spans 14 residues. With 2 bases removed from V and 7 bases from J, the gap between germline ends came to 15 bases. The CDR3 DNA reads TGTGCCTGGAGTACCCCTCTTAAGGGGAACACCATATATTTT. Amino acid sequence: CAWSTPLKGNTIYF.

This chain connects TRBV7-9 to TRBJ2-3; 12 bases line up with TRBD1. The CDR3 covers 16 residues. Germline lookup yields CDR1 SEHNR and CDR2 FQNEAQ (reference sequence). V was clipped by 5 bases and J by 5 bases; unmatched bases: 8. CDR3 sequence (DNA): TGTGCCAGCAGCCCCTGGGACAGGGGGCGAATAGATACGCAGTATTTT. It yields the protein CASSPWDRGRIDTQYF.

This sequence joins TRBV7-2 and TRBJ2-1; TRBD2 is a possible D gene (5 bases). Trimming shortened V by 2 bases and J by 1 base, and 9 bases separated the two germline ends. Germline loops: CDR1 SGHTA, CDR2 FQGNSA. The CDR3 totals 15 residues. The DNA for the CDR3 is TGTGCCAGCAGCTTAAACGGGGTTTCCTACAATGAGCAGTTCTTC. Translating gives CASSLNGVSYNEQFF.

This clone was counted only a few times. The chain uses TRBV19 and TRBJ2-1; D is undetermined. The V end lost 3 bases, the J end lost 4 bases, and 7 bases lay between the germline ends. Germline V gene lookup returns CDR1 LNHDA and CDR2 SQIVND (reference sequence). This CDR3 has 13 amino acids. DNA of the CDR3: TGTGCCAGTAGTATCAACTTTTACAATGAGCAGTTCTTC. Its protein product is CASSINFYNEQFF.

V is TRBV6-5 and J is TRBJ1-3; unclear D gene. This CDR3 region has 15 residues. V lost 7 bases and J 1 base, leaving 14 bases between the germline ends. Per germline, CDR1 MNHEY and CDR2 SVGAGI. The CDR3 region is CASTSGLLSGNTIYF. DNA for the CDR3: TGTGCCAGCACCTCGGGCCTTCTTTCTGGAAACACCATATATTTT.

The chain employs TRBV29-1 and TRBJ2-7, with 8 bases identical to TRBD1. The CDR3 runs to 13 residues. V lost 6 bases to trimming and J lost 3 bases; unmatched junction nucleotides: 7. The germline CDR1 and CDR2 sequences are SQVTM and ANQGSEA. The CDR3 DNA sequence: TGCAGCGTGAACCCAGGGGGCGGCTACGAGCAGTACTTC. Translated, it gives CSVNPGGGYEQYF.

Remarks on this clone: Other DNA sequences of this sample code for an identical CDR3. CDR3 DNA sequence: TGTGCCAGCAGCTTAGGACAGGGCACAGATACGCAGTATTTT. Its protein is CASSLGQGTDTQYF. The rearrangement uses TRBV7-2 and TRBJ2-3, with a tentative D call TRBD1 (6 bases). The CDR3 loop spans 14 amino acids. V lost 1 base, J lost 1 base, and 6 bases lay in between. The germline gives CDR1 SGHTA, CDR2 FQGNSA.

This clone was seen a handful of times. The chain uses TRBV7-2 and TRBJ2-1, with a tentative D call TRBD2 (5 bases). The CDR3 loop spans 16 amino acids. The V end was cut by 1 base, the J end by 7 bases, with 17 bases between. Germline assignment: CDR1 SGHTA and CDR2 FQGNSA. For the CDR3, the DNA is TGTGCCAGCAGCTTAGTTTGGGTGACTACTACAAATGAGCAGTTCTTC. Translated: CASSLVWVTTTNEQFF.

The table lists this clone with a count of one. The rearrangement uses TRBV7-3 and TRBJ2-7, with a weak D call TRBD1 (6 bases). The CDR3 has 13 amino acids. V was clipped by 4 bases and J by 4 bases, with 11 bases between them. Germline V gives CDR1 SGHTA, CDR2 FQGTGA. The CDR3 loop reads CASSYQTGYEQYF. Written as DNA, the CDR3 is TGTGCCAGCAGCTACCAAACAGGGTACGAGCAGTACTTC. The full variable domain, rest sourced from reference TRBV7-3 and TRBJ2-7, is GAGVSQTPSNKVTEKGKYVELRCDPISGHTALYWYRQSLGQGPEFLIYFQGTGAADDSGLPNDRFFAVRPEGSVSTLKIQRTERGDSAVYLCASSYQTGYEQYFGPGTRLTVT.

To note about this clone: The sample contains more than one DNA sequence encoding this CDR3. This chain links TRBV7-9 with TRBJ1-6; perhaps TRBD1 as D (5 bases). This CDR3 contains 13 residues. Trimming removed 5 bases from V and 7 bases from J, with 9 bases in between. Germline loops: CDR1 SEHNR, CDR2 FQNEAQ (reference sequence). This CDR3 is CASSPGGNSPLHF. For the CDR3, the DNA is TGTGCCAGCAGCCCGGGGGGGAATTCACCCCTCCACTTT.